These 18 T cell receptor beta chains came from one sample sequenced in a study of shared clonotypes between healthy human individuals. The data were produced by immunoSEQ multiplex PCR, yet TCRdb's version contains in-frame clones alone and is incomplete. The sample records around 2.3 million clones, around 95% being singletons. The sample taken for sequencing was naive CD4+ T cells sorted from blood. Subset defined: CD45RA+ positively selected. The receptors originated from a man between 18 and 29 years old in good health.

The chain links TRBV7-2 to TRBJ2-3, with a tentative D call TRBD2 (5 bases). This CDR3 has 16 residues. V shed 5 bases and J shed 2 bases, with 17 bases lying between them. Germline V gives CDR1 SGHTA, CDR2 FQGNSA. CDR3 nucleotides: TGTGCCAGCAGCCAAAACGGGGTAGGCCCCACAGATACGCAGTATTTT. This translates into CASSQNGVGPTDTQYF.

The chain employs TRBV29-1 and TRBJ2-3, with D uncertain. The V end was cut by 3 bases, the J end by 0 bases, with 10 bases between. The CDR3 consists of 14 residues. Germline lookup yields CDR1 SQVTM and CDR2 ANQGSEA. The CDR3 bases are TGCAGCGTTGAGGGTCTTTCTAGCACAGATACGCAGTATTTT. Protein: CSVEGLSSTDTQYF.

The sample holds one count of this clone. This sample includes further DNA sequences coding for the same CDR3. V gene TRBV7-8 combines with J gene TRBJ2-7, with 11 positions matching TRBD1. The CDR3 totals 14 residues. Trimming removed 5 bases from V and 4 bases from J; junction bases left unmatched: 4. Germline V gene lookup returns CDR1 SGHVS and CDR2 FQNEAQ. DNA for the CDR3: TGTGCCAGCAGCCGGAGGGACAGGGGGTACGAGCAGTACTTC. Encoded protein: CASSRRDRGYEQYF.

This clone was seen just once. The V call is TRBV5-1, the J call TRBJ2-7; 12 bases align to TRBD2. The CDR3 extends over 15 amino acids. Germline CDR1 SGHRS, CDR2 YFSETQ. Trimming took 3 bases from V and 4 from J; bases not matched to a gene: 5. The CDR3: CASSSQTSGSYEQYF. The CDR3 coding sequence is TGCGCCAGCAGCTCACAGACTAGCGGGAGTTACGAGCAGTACTTC.

The chain has TRBV18 and TRBJ2-7; D is possibly TRBD1 (6 bases). From germline, CDR1 is KGHSH and CDR2 LQKENI. The V and J ends lost 6 bases and 4 bases respectively, with 19 bases between them. The CDR3 is made up of 15 amino acids. CDR3 bases: TGTGCCAGCTCTCTCGGGGTGGGGGCAAGGTACGAGCAGTACTTC. Amino acid sequence: CASSLGVGARYEQYF.

On this clone itself: Germline is not matched at one junction end, which may reflect a read error. The CDR3 region is CASSGLAGGETQYF. DNA for the CDR3: TGTGCCAGTAGTGGACTAGCGGGGGGAGAGACCCAGTACTTC. The chain recombines TRBV2 with TRBJ2-5; TRBD2 matches 14 bases. This CDR3 region has 14 residues. Germline assignment: CDR1 SNHLY and CDR2 FYNNEI.

V is TRBV21-1 and J is TRBJ1-6. TRBV21-1 is classified as a pseudogene. This CDR3 is 17 amino acids long. CDR3 in amino acids: CASTHRIPPVICSPLHF. The CDR3 region has the DNA TGTGCCAGCACCCACCGGATCCCCCCGGTAATATGTTCACCCCTCCACTTT.

V is TRBV5-1 and J is TRBJ1-1; D gene ambiguous. Germline V CDR1 and CDR2: SGHRS, YFSETQ. V was clipped by 0 bases and J by 1 base, with 7 bases between them. CDR3 length equals 14 residues. CDR3 DNA: TGCGCCAGCAGCTTGGGACTGCCGAACACTGAAGCTTTCTTT. The encoded protein is CASSLGLPNTEAFF. The whole variable domain, filled in from reference TRBV5-1 and TRBJ1-1, reads KAGVTQTPRYLIKTRGQQVTLSCSPISGHRSVSWYQQTPGQGLQFLFEYFSETQRNKGNFPGRFSGRQFSNSRSEMNVSTLELGDSALYLCASSLGLPNTEAFFGQGTRLTVV.

CDR3 DNA sequence: TGTGCCAGTAGTATCCTCACAGGGGCGAACAATCAGCCCCAGCATTTT. Translating it yields CASSILTGANNQPQHF. The gene calls are TRBV19 and TRBJ1-5; 7 bases are a match to TRBD1. The length of the CDR3 is 16 residues. Germline V gene sequence: CDR1 LNHDA, CDR2 SQIVND (reference sequence). The ends lost 3 bases at V and 3 bases at J; junction bases unmatched: 8.

This clone was detected a few times. The chain links TRBV7-2 to TRBJ1-5; TRBD1 agrees at 7 bases. The germline V gene has CDR1 SGHTA and CDR2 FQGNSA. CDR3 length: 14 residues. Unmatched junction bases numbered 7, after V lost 5 bases and J lost 6 bases. The CDR3 region has the DNA TGTGCCAGCAGCGTCAGACAGGGAGGTCAGCCCCAGCATTTT. This sequence encodes CASSVRQGGQPQHF.

The CDR3 loop is CASSLARTPIYEQYF. CDR3 DNA: TGTGCCAGCAGCTTAGCGAGGACTCCTATCTACGAGCAGTACTTC. The chain uses TRBV7-8 and TRBJ2-7; D might be TRBD2 (5 bases). Germline V gene lookup returns CDR1 SGHVS and CDR2 FQNEAQ. This CDR3 comprises 15 residues. Trimming took off 0 bases at V and 3 bases at J, with 12 bases between the two ends. Using reference TRBV7-8 and TRBJ2-7 for the parts outside the CDR3, the full variable domain is GAGVSQSPRYKVAKRGQDVALRCDPISGHVSLFWYQQALGQGPEFLTYFQNEAQLDKSGLPSDRFFAERPEGSVSTLKIQRTQQEDSAVYLCASSLARTPIYEQYFGPGTRLTVT.

For this clone: Other DNA sequences within the sample encode an identical CDR3. The rearrangement joins TRBV18 to TRBJ2-7, with 11 bases fitting TRBD2. The CDR3 has 15 amino acids. The V gene end was trimmed by 6 bases and the J gene end by 4 bases; junction bases not matched to a gene: 8. Germline lookup yields CDR1 KGHSH and CDR2 LQKENI. The CDR3, as DNA: TGTGCCAGCTCGCCCGGACTAGCGGGTGTGTACGAGCAGTACTTC. It encodes CASSPGLAGVYEQYF.

This chain links TRBV7-9 with TRBJ2-7; weak D call: TRBD1 (6 bases). This CDR3 comprises 13 residues. In germline, CDR1 is SEHNR, CDR2 FQNEAQ (reference sequence). Deletions cut 3 bases from V and 7 bases from J, with 13 bases between. CDR3 coding DNA: TGTGCCAGCAGCTTCGGCAGGGGTGGAGAGCAGTACTTC. Translating it yields CASSFGRGGEQYF.

The rearrangement links TRBV5-1 to TRBJ1-2, with D unresolved. The ends were cut back, 0 bases at V and 0 bases at J, with 12 bases in the middle. The CDR3 is made up of 16 amino acids. Germline CDR1 reads SGHRS; CDR2 reads YFSETQ. The CDR3 region has the DNA TGCGCCAGCAGCTTGGCGACCGCTGGCCCTAACTATGGCTACACCTTC. Its translation: CASSLATAGPNYGYTF.

The V call is TRBV10-3, the J call TRBJ2-2, with D unclear. CDR3 size: 14 residues. The germline gives CDR1 ENHRY, CDR2 SYGVKD. V was cut by 3 bases and J by 2 bases, with 7 bases left in between. In nucleotides, the CDR3 is TGTGCCATCAGTGAACCCAGAAACACCGGGGAGCTGTTTTTT. This sequence encodes CAISEPRNTGELFF.

This rearrangement joins TRBV4-1 to TRBJ2-5; possibly TRBD2 for D (6 bases). Trimming removed 4 bases at V and 2 bases at J, with 14 bases between. This CDR3 has 15 amino acids. The germline CDR1 and CDR2 sequences are MGHRA and YSYEKL. The CDR3, as DNA: TGCGCCAGCAGCCCAACCGGGACTGTTCAAGAGACCCAGTACTTC. Translated, it gives CASSPTGTVQETQYF.

This rearrangement joins TRBV19 to TRBJ1-5; 9 bases are a match to TRBD1. The germline CDR1 and CDR2 sequences are LNHDA and SQIVND (reference sequence). The V segment lost 7 bases and the J segment 5 bases; nucleotides outside the gene matches: 6. The CDR3 has 14 amino acids. CDR3 in DNA: TGTGCCAGTACCTTCACAGGGGGCGATCAGCCCCAGCATTTT. Translating gives CASTFTGGDQPQHF.

The genes are TRBV7-2 and TRBJ2-3; TRBD2 might be the D (6 bases). CDR3 length: 13 residues. Germline CDR1 and CDR2: SGHTA and FQGNSA. Trimming removed 5 bases at V and 2 bases at J, with 8 bases between. In DNA form, the CDR3 reads TGTGCCAGCAGCCCGGGAGTCACAGATACGCAGTATTTT. Its protein product is CASSPGVTDTQYF.